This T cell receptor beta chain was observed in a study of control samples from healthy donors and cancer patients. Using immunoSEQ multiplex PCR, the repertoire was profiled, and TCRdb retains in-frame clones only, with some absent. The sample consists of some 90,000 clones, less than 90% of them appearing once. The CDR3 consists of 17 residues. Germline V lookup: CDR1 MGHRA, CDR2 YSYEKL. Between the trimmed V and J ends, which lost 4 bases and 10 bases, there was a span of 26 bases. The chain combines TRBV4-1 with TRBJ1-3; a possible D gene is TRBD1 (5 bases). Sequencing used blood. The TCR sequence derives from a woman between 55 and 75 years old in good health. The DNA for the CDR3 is TGCGCCAGCAGCCTGGGACTTTTATTGAGGGAAAATCGGACCATATATTTT. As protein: CASSLGLLLRENRTIYF.